The clone carrying this T cell receptor beta chain has a count of ten or more. No antigen is known for it. The sample is drawn from a study of neurological immune-mediated disorders. Study overall: About 90% of the roughly 34 multiple sclerosis patients had relapsing-remitting disease; 3 had secondary progressive. Study-level findings and limits: HTLV-1-associated myelopathy had the most TCR clonal expansion, while multiple sclerosis had the least, a level that fell below healthy controls. The authors found no clinical or MRI feature associated with the multiple sclerosis repertoire cluster.

The cDNA was synthesized by 5'RACE incorporating 10-nucleotide random UMIs. A single record per CDR3 protein comes from TCRdb applying MiXCR to the 5' RACE reads. In the table there are about 55,000 distinct CDR3 sequences, 3% to 4% of which are singletons. The V gene's germline CDR1 is SGHTA and CDR2 FQGNSA. The germline V and J ends were trimmed by 2 bases and 1 base, with 5 bases remaining between them. CDR3 size: 13 residues. The source of this sequence is a woman between 35 and 50 years old with multiple sclerosis. The sample taken for sequencing was CD4+ T cells from blood. The V call is TRBV7-2, the J call TRBJ1-1; D call uncertain. CDR3 loop: CASSLRRNTEAFF. The DNA for the CDR3 is TGTGCCAGCAGCTTAAGACGGAACACTGAAGCTTTCTTT. The full variable domain, in which reference TRBV7-2 and TRBJ1-1 provide the parts outside the CDR3, is GAGVSQSPSNKVTEKGKDVELRCDPISGHTALYWYRQSLGQGLEFLIYFQGNSAPDKSGLPSDRFSAERTGGSVSTLTIQRTQQEDSAVYLCASSLRRNTEAFFGQGTRLTVV.